What follows are 26 T cell receptor beta chains derived from one specimen sequenced in a study of Graves' ophthalmopathy and Graves' hyperthyroidism. Amplification targeted the TCR beta CDR3 regions, with RNA transcripts as the source material. Amplification began with first-round RT-PCR using HTBI primers, then second-round multiplex PCR was performed. Using its own MiXCR run on the multiplex PCR reads, TCRdb lists one record per CDR3 protein. The table lists some 520,000 distinct CDR3 sequences, about 15% of them singletons, with approximately 9.8% in the top ten. The sample comprised blood. These receptors were obtained from a woman in her 30s with Graves' ophthalmopathy.

This clonotype was picked up many times. V gene TRBV12-3 or TRBV12-4 combines with J gene TRBJ1-1; possibly TRBD1 for D (6 bases). The CDR3 loop spans 13 amino acids. The V and J ends lost 5 bases and 10 bases respectively, with 17 bases between them. For the CDR3, the DNA is TGTGCCAGCAGTCTAGGGACATGGAGAGGAGCTTTCTTT. Encoded protein: CASSLGTWRGAFF.

This clonotype was picked up many times. V usage is TRBV10-3 and J usage is TRBJ2-7; no clear D gene. Trimming took 3 bases from V and 0 from J, leaving 9 bases between them. Germline values: CDR1 ENHRY, CDR2 SYGVKD. There are 14 residues in the CDR3. CDR3 region: CAISDRAFSYEQYF. CDR3 DNA sequence: TGTGCCATCAGTGATCGGGCTTTCTCCTACGAGCAGTACTTC.

This clonotype has more than one count but fewer than ten. The conserved phenylalanine or tryptophan is not found at the CDR3 terminus, so this likely reflects a read error. The rearrangement links TRBV29-1 to TRBJ2-5; 11 nucleotides agree with TRBD1. Germline V CDR1 and CDR2: SQVTM, ANQGSEA. The CDR3 has 14 residues. The J segment lost 3 bases and the V segment lost 7 bases, leaving 7 bases of the junction unmatched. CDR3 sequence reads: CSAPDRGLEETQYS. DNA of the CDR3: TGCAGCGCCCCGGACAGGGGGCTAGAAGAGACCCAGTACTCC.

This clonotype has a count of ten or more. The CDR3 region has the DNA TGTGCCAGCAGACGAAAACCGGGACAGGGGGTTTGGGAGACCCAGTACTTC. Amino acid sequence: CASRRKPGQGVWETQYF. This chain uses TRBV7-8 with TRBJ2-5, with TRBD1 identical over 11 bases. The CDR3 runs to 17 residues. The V gene's germline CDR1 is SGHVS and CDR2 FQNEAQ. V was pared by 6 bases and J by 5 bases, with 14 bases of the junction left unmatched.

V usage is TRBV24-1 and J usage is TRBJ2-5; the match to TRBD2 covers 8 bases. The germline gives CDR1 KGHDR, CDR2 SFDVKD. The CDR3 has 13 residues. The ends lost 4 bases at V and 4 bases at J; junction bases unmatched: 1. CDR3 nucleotides: TGTGCCACCAGTGACGGGGGGGCAGAGACCCAGTACTTC. It encodes CATSDGGAETQYF.

This clonotype appeared a few times. The chain couples TRBV11-1 to TRBJ1-1; 7 bases align to TRBD1. Per the germline V gene, CDR1 is SGHAT and CDR2 is FQDESV (reference sequence). The CDR3 has 18 amino acids. Losses at the gene ends were 2 bases for V and 2 bases for J; bases not matched to a gene: 14. CDR3 sequence: CASSLIHLGGGRNTEAFF. In nucleotides, the CDR3 is TGTGCCAGCAGCTTAATCCATCTAGGGGGCGGAAGAAACACTGAAGCTTTCTTT.

Note on this clonotype: A single base separates this from a much larger clone, so it may be a read error. This chain links TRBV2 with TRBJ2-7; 11 bases are shared with TRBD2. Germline CDR1 SNHLY, CDR2 FYNNEI. The CDR3 runs to 15 residues. J lost 2 bases, V lost 6 bases, and 6 bases had no gene match. DNA for the CDR3: TGTGCCAGCAGGTCTACTAGCGGGAGTGCCTACGAGCAGTACTTC. This codes for CASRSTSGSAYEQYF.

This clonotype was detected once. J is TRBJ1-6 and V is TRBV7-8, with 8 bases identical to TRBD1. This CDR3 comprises 13 residues. Losses at the gene ends were 5 bases for V and 10 bases for J; bases not matched to a gene: 4. Germline CDR1 is SGHVS and CDR2 is FQNEAQ. CDR3 sequence (DNA): TGTGCCAGCAGCCCTGGACAGGGCTCACCCCTCCACTTT. Translation gives CASSPGQGSPLHF.

This clonotype was found many times. V usage is TRBV11-1 and J usage is TRBJ2-7; TRBD1 matches 7 bases. V gave up 5 bases and J gave up 1 base; unmatched junction bases: 8. This CDR3 comprises 15 residues. Germline CDR1 is SGHAT and CDR2 is FQDESV (reference sequence). The CDR3 spells CASSPDREASYEQYF. CDR3 coding DNA: TGTGCCAGCAGCCCTGACAGGGAAGCTTCCTACGAGCAGTACTTC.

This clonotype was counted many times. The rearrangement links TRBV6-2 or TRBV6-3 to TRBJ2-2, with 9 bases identical to TRBD1. Trimming cost V 7 bases and J 4 bases; bases outside gene matches: 10. Germline V CDR1 and CDR2: MNHEY, SVGEGT. The CDR3 spans 16 residues. The CDR3 DNA sequence: TGTGCCAGCAAGTTACGTGGGACAGGGTTCACCGGGGAGCTGTTTTTT. Encoded protein: CASKLRGTGFTGELFF.

This clonotype was observed many times. The chain has TRBV6-1 and TRBJ2-5, with 9 bases that match TRBD2. The CDR3 is made up of 15 amino acids. CDR1 and CDR2 from the germline V gene are MNHNS and SASEGT. The V and J ends lost 5 bases and 1 base, in that order; junction bases with no gene match: 5. CDR3 DNA sequence: TGTGCCAGCAGTAAACTAGCGGGCATCCAAGAGACCCAGTACTTC. Its translation is CASSKLAGIQETQYF.

V gene TRBV28 combines with J gene TRBJ1-4; no reliable D call. The germline gives CDR1 MDHEN, CDR2 SYDVKM. V was clipped by 5 bases and J by 4 bases, with 11 bases between them. There are 14 residues in the CDR3. In DNA, the CDR3 is TGTGCCAGCAGTCCCAACACATTTAATGAAAAACTGTTTTTT. This codes for CASSPNTFNEKLFF.

Many counts were recorded for this clonotype. The V gene is TRBV9, the J gene TRBJ2-7, with a tentative D call TRBD1 (5 bases). Germline loops: CDR1 SGDLS, CDR2 YYNGEE. The CDR3 contains 14 residues. Trimming cost V 0 bases and J 5 bases, with 12 bases left between them. DNA for the CDR3: TGTGCCAGCAGCGTAGGGATGGGCAGGGACGAGCAGTACTTC. Encoded protein: CASSVGMGRDEQYF.

This clonotype has at least ten counts. This rearrangement joins TRBV28 to TRBJ1-5, with TRBD1 matching 7 bases. J was trimmed by 2 bases and V by 4 bases; bases with no gene match: 5. This CDR3 has 15 residues. Germline V gene lookup returns CDR1 MDHEN and CDR2 SYDVKM. The CDR3 DNA sequence: TGTGCCAGCAGTTCGTCCGGGACAGGCAATCAGCCCCAGCATTTT. Translating gives CASSSSGTGNQPQHF.

This clonotype has a handful of counts. The chain combines TRBV28 with TRBJ1-2, with D perhaps TRBD1 (6 bases). Trimming shortened V by 6 bases and J by 4 bases, and 15 bases separated the two germline ends. Germline loops: CDR1 MDHEN, CDR2 SYDVKM. This CDR3 spans 14 amino acids. Written as DNA, the CDR3 is TGTGCCAGCAGACAGGGAACTAGACTCTATGGCTACACCTTC. The encoded protein is CASRQGTRLYGYTF.

This clonotype was seen at least ten times. The J gene is TRBJ1-2, the V gene TRBV6-5, with unresolved D. CDR1 is MNHEY, CDR2 SVGAGI, per germline. CDR3 size: 13 residues. Deletions cut 2 bases from V and 5 bases from J, with 9 bases between. CDR3 sequence: CASSYLGSYGYTF. CDR3 DNA: TGTGCCAGCAGTTACCTGGGTAGTTATGGCTACACCTTC.

This clonotype was seen at least ten times. J is TRBJ2-5 and V is TRBV15; 8 nucleotides line up with TRBD2. The junction had 4 bases not matched to a gene; V was cut back by 1 base and J by 3 bases. This CDR3 has 15 residues. Germline CDR1 LNHNV, CDR2 YYDKDF (reference sequence). DNA of the CDR3: TGTGCCACCAGCAGAGGGGGCGGGGGGAAAGAGACCCAGTACTTC. Protein sequence: CATSRGGGGKETQYF.

This clonotype was counted between two and nine times. V is TRBV11-1 and J is TRBJ1-2, with 9 bases lining up with TRBD1. V was clipped by 6 bases and J by 4 bases; unmatched bases: 15. The germline gives CDR1 SGHAT, CDR2 FQDESV (reference sequence). The CDR3 extends over 17 amino acids. This chain's CDR3 is CASSPIAGTGPTYGYTF. The CDR3 DNA reads TGTGCCAGCAGTCCCATCGCCGGGACAGGGCCTACCTATGGCTACACCTTC.

This clonotype was counted ten times or more. CDR3 bases: TGTGCCAGCAGCTTAAGTCTAGCGGGGGGGCCATACGAGCAGTACTTC. Amino acids: CASSLSLAGGPYEQYF. J is TRBJ2-7 and V is TRBV13; 12 bases align to TRBD2. V dropped 2 bases and J dropped 4; count of bases not matched to a gene: 6. The germline CDR1 and CDR2 sequences are PRHDT and FYEKMQ (reference sequence). This CDR3 region has 16 residues.

There are a few counts of this clonotype. A much bigger clone sits one base away, suggesting this may be a read error. The chain employs TRBV13 and TRBJ1-1; D not certain. Germline V gives CDR1 PRHDT, CDR2 FYEKMQ (reference sequence). The ends were cut back, 1 base at V and 3 bases at J, with 12 bases in the middle. The CDR3 totals 15 residues. CDR3 in DNA: TGTGCCAGCAGCTTAGCCGGAGGCATGGACACTGAAGCTTTCTTT. Translated, it gives CASSLAGGMDTEAFF.

This clonotype has at least ten counts. The chain has TRBV6-5 and TRBJ2-5; 10 nucleotides line up with TRBD2. With V trimmed by 6 bases and J by 5 bases, 9 bases remained unmatched. The CDR3 contains 15 residues. Germline lookup yields CDR1 MNHEY and CDR2 SVGAGI. Written as DNA, the CDR3 is TGTGCCAGCAGCCCCACTAGCGGGGATGGGGAGACCCAGTACTTC. It yields the protein CASSPTSGDGETQYF.

This clonotype was seen at least ten times. The J gene is TRBJ1-1, the V gene TRBV6-5; no definite D call. The germline CDR1 and CDR2 sequences are MNHEY and SVGAGI. Trimming took off 2 bases at V and 1 base at J, with 11 bases between the two ends. The CDR3 contains 15 residues. CDR3 sequence reads: CASSYNSAENTEAFF. CDR3 coding DNA: TGTGCCAGCAGTTACAACAGTGCGGAGAACACTGAAGCTTTCTTT.

V usage is TRBV5-1 and J usage is TRBJ2-7, with 8 bases fitting TRBD1. This CDR3 contains 13 residues. Trimming removed 4 bases from V and 2 bases from J; junction bases left unmatched: 2. Germline V gene data show CDR1 as SGHRS and CDR2 as YFSETQ. The CDR3 protein is CASSETGAYEQYF. CDR3 DNA: TGCGCCAGCAGCGAGACAGGGGCCTACGAGCAGTACTTC. Combining the CDR3 with reference TRBV5-1 and TRBJ2-7 gives the whole variable domain KAGVTQTPRYLIKTRGQQVTLSCSPISGHRSVSWYQQTPGQGLQFLFEYFSETQRNKGNFPGRFSGRQFSNSRSEMNVSTLELGDSALYLCASSETGAYEQYFGPGTRLTVT.

In its sample, this clonotype was seen many times. The chain employs TRBV9 and TRBJ2-4, with D tentatively TRBD2 (5 bases). The length of the CDR3 is 15 residues. Deletions cut 0 bases from V and 8 bases from J, with 15 bases between. The germline CDR1 and CDR2 sequences are SGDLS and YYNGEE. CDR3 sequence reads: CASSVGGLGVDIQYF. Here the CDR3 DNA reads TGTGCCAGCAGCGTAGGCGGGCTGGGTGTAGACATTCAGTACTTC.

This clonotype was seen ten or more times. The chain couples TRBV12-3 or TRBV12-4 to TRBJ1-6; D possibly corresponds to TRBD1 (5 bases). V lost 3 bases and J lost 2, with 11 bases in between. The CDR3 loop spans 16 amino acids. The CDR3 nucleotides read TGTGCCAGCAGTTTTACTAGGGGAACCTATAATTCACCCCTCCACTTT. Translated, it gives CASSFTRGTYNSPLHF.

This chain connects TRBV20-1 to TRBJ2-5; either TRBD1 or TRBD2 may fit D (5 bases each). The CDR3 is 15 amino acids. V lost 0 bases and J lost 5, with 16 bases in between. Germline V gene data show CDR1 as DFQATT and CDR2 as SNEGSKA (reference sequence). The CDR3 reads CSARDSTGAGETQYF. Written as DNA, the CDR3 is TGCAGTGCTAGAGATTCGACCGGGGCTGGGGAGACCCAGTACTTC.